This T cell receptor beta chain is from a study of radiotherapy plus CTLA-4 blockade in lung cancer. Study-wide results and caveats: Some TCR clones had been derived from tumors. These clones expanded in peripheral blood after radiotherapy plus ipilimumab.

Details on this clone: Its antigen remains unidentified.

The repertoire was sequenced with immunoSEQ multiplex PCR; TCRdb's copy has only in-frame clones and lacks some. The sample records approximately 30,000 clones, 75% to 85% being singletons. The sample here was peripheral blood, taken from a patient treated with radiotherapy plus ipilimumab. The receptor was derived from a human donor with non-small cell lung cancer that progressed on radiotherapy plus ipilimumab.

Here the CDR3 reads CASSLDSPSGTPLHF. Written as DNA, the CDR3 is TGTGCCAGCAGCCTGGACAGCCCGTCGGGGACACCCCTCCACTTT. The chain joins TRBV5-4 to TRBJ1-6; possibly TRBD1 for D (6 bases). V lost 4 bases and J lost 11, with 19 bases in between. Germline lookup yields CDR1 SGHNT and CDR2 YYREEE (reference sequence). The CDR3 has 15 residues.